The clone carrying this T cell receptor beta chain has just a few counts. Its cognate antigen is unknown. This CDR3 has 16 amino acids. Germline V CDR1 and CDR2: SGHVS, FQNEAQ. With 5 bases clipped from V and 0 bases from J, the junction kept 5 bases outside the gene matches. Participants, patients aged 18 to 65, had newly diagnosed hyperthyroidism with a duration under 2 months. Thyroid ultrasound, orbital computed tomography, clinical symptoms, and serum thyroxine and TRAb underpinned diagnoses. There were TCR beta CDR3 regions amplified from RNA transcripts. First-round RT-PCR of the TCR CDR3 relied on the HTBI primer set. One entry per CDR3 protein, called by TCRdb with MiXCR from the multiplex PCR reads. The table lists 600,000 or so distinct CDR3 sequences, 15% to 20% of them singletons. The data derive from a study of T cells in Graves' hyperthyroidism and ophthalmopathy. Study findings and constraints: A model of 13 V-J pairs discriminated ophthalmopathy from stable hyperthyroidism.

The TCR was taken from a woman aged 30 to 39 with Graves' hyperthyroidism. This sequence joins TRBV7-8 and TRBJ1-3, with 9 bases matching TRBD1. The sample consisted of blood. The CDR3 loop reads CASSRGQGFSGNTIYF. The CDR3 nucleotides are TGTGCCAGCAGCCGGGGACAGGGCTTCTCTGGAAACACCATATATTTT.